This TCR beta chain was identified during a study of technical replicates of blood from a few donors. Sequenced by immunoSEQ multiplex PCR; TCRdb stores in-frame clones only, minus some. This table holds approximately 88,000 clones, roughly 96% found once. CDR1 is SNHLY, CDR2 FYNNEI, per germline. CDR3 length equals 14 residues. Between the trimmed V and J ends, which lost 6 bases and 2 bases, there was a span of 12 bases. The TCR was taken from a human donor in good health. The sample comprised T cells isolated from PBMCs. The rearrangement joins TRBV2 to TRBJ2-3; D perhaps matches TRBD1 (6 bases). Here the CDR3 DNA reads TGTGCCAGCAGCTTACAGGGTCACACAGATACGCAGTATTTT. It encodes CASSLQGHTDTQYF.